This T cell receptor (beta chain) was observed in a study of CD8 T cells in Susac syndrome. This clonotype was observed a single time. Random hexamers served to reverse transcribe roughly 0.45 to 1 ug RNA. TCRdb reprocessed the immunoSEQ multiplex PCR reads with MiXCR, giving one entry per CDR3 protein. This table holds around 170,000 distinct CDR3 sequences, 90% to 96% found once. CDR3 size: 12 residues. Trimming took 4 bases from V and 0 from J, leaving 1 base between them. Germline values: CDR1 GTSNPN, CDR2 SVGIG (reference sequence). The sequence was collected from a human donor with Susac syndrome. The V gene is TRBV30, the J gene TRBJ2-6, with D uncertain. The sample comprised CD4+ T cells from PBMCs. The CDR3 sequence: CAWTSGANVLTF. As DNA, the CDR3 is TGTGCCTGGACCTCTGGGGCCAACGTCCTGACTTTC.